Listed here are 30 T cell receptor beta chains from one sample, sequenced in a study of cytomegalovirus exposure and HLA in healthy donors. PCR primers comprised 60 Vbeta and 13 Jbeta primers. Some clones are missing from TCRdb's copy, which holds only in-frame ones; the method was immunoSEQ multiplex PCR. The table has roughly 150,000 clones, 85% seen once; the top ten hold 1%. The sample taken for sequencing was PBMCs. Receptor source: a boy between 2 and 10 years old in good health and CMV-seronegative.

This chain joins TRBV7-9 and TRBJ2-1; possible D gene TRBD1, 5 bases. The germline V and J ends were trimmed by 2 bases and 0 bases, with 8 bases remaining between them. Germline V lookup: CDR1 SEHNR, CDR2 FQNEAQ (reference sequence). The length of the CDR3 is 15 residues. The CDR3 here is CASSLRQGSYNEQFF. The CDR3 coding sequence is TGTGCCAGCAGCTTACGGCAGGGCTCCTACAATGAGCAGTTCTTC.

The genes are TRBV11-2 and TRBJ2-1; 11 bases match TRBD2. Germline assignment: CDR1 SGHAT and CDR2 FQNNGV. This CDR3 has 15 residues. The J segment lost 8 bases and the V segment lost 5 bases, leaving 8 bases of the junction unmatched. CDR3: CASSLTSGRVDEQFF. Here the CDR3 DNA reads TGTGCCAGCAGCCTCACTAGCGGGAGAGTAGATGAGCAGTTCTTC.

This chain's CDR3 is CATERDWAADEQFF. In DNA form, the CDR3 reads TGTGCCACCGAAAGGGACTGGGCCGCGGATGAGCAGTTCTTC. This chain joins TRBV6-1 and TRBJ2-1, with D possibly being TRBD2 (6 bases). There are 14 residues in the CDR3. The ends were cut back, 10 bases at V and 8 bases at J, with 21 bases in the middle. CDR1 and CDR2 (germline): MNHNS, SASEGT.

The chain joins TRBV6-1 to TRBJ2-7; possible D gene TRBD1, 5 bases. V was trimmed by 10 bases and J by 3 bases, leaving 10 bases between them. Germline CDR1 reads MNHNS; CDR2 reads SASEGT. The length of the CDR3 is 11 residues. CDR3 coding DNA: TGTGCCACAACGCAGGGCTACGAGCAGTACTTC. It yields the protein CATTQGYEQYF.

Concerning this clone itself: Other DNA sequences in the same sample also yield this CDR3. This chain's CDR3 is CASSVASGSYEQYF. Here the CDR3 DNA reads TGTGCCAGCAGCGTGGCTAGCGGGAGTTACGAGCAGTACTTC. The chain recombines TRBV9 with TRBJ2-7; 10 nucleotides agree with TRBD2. The CDR3 length is 14 residues. Germline loops: CDR1 SGDLS, CDR2 YYNGEE. The trim removed 2 bases at V and 4 bases at J, leaving 3 bases unmatched. Variable domain in full (rest from reference TRBV9 and TRBJ2-7): DSGVTQTPKHLITATGQRVTLRCSPRSGDLSVYWYQQSLDQGLQFLIQYYNGEERAKGNILERFSAQQFPDLHSELNLSSLELGDSALYFCASSVASGSYEQYFGPGTRLTVT.

This chain joins TRBV4-2 and TRBJ1-1, with unresolved D. This CDR3 contains 13 residues. The germline V and J ends were trimmed by 1 base and 4 bases, with 7 bases remaining between them. The germline CDR1 and CDR2 sequences are LGHNA and YNFKEQ. CDR3 loop: CASSQGTSTEAFF. CDR3 nucleotides: TGTGCCAGCAGCCAAGGAACAAGCACTGAAGCTTTCTTT.

This chain uses TRBV19 with TRBJ2-4, with D hard to call. V was pared by 6 bases and J by 4 bases, with 7 bases between. The CDR3 extends over 12 amino acids. Germline assignment: CDR1 LNHDA and CDR2 SQIVND (reference sequence). The CDR3 DNA is TGTGCCAGTAGGTCCCTGAAAAACATTCAGTACTTC. Protein: CASRSLKNIQYF.

V is TRBV18 and J is TRBJ2-3; 9 nucleotides match TRBD2. The germline V gene encodes CDR1 KGHSH and CDR2 LQKENI. The CDR3 spans 16 residues. V gave up 2 bases and J gave up 7 bases; unmatched junction bases: 10. The CDR3 DNA reads TGTGCCAGCTCACCAAAAACTAGCGGGCCGCGGAATACGCAGTATTTT. It translates to CASSPKTSGPRNTQYF.

The chain joins TRBV28 to TRBJ2-7; 10 positions agree with TRBD2. The CDR3 has 21 residues. Germline CDR1 and CDR2: MDHEN and SYDVKM. Trimming took 1 base from V and 5 from J; bases not matched to a gene: 23. The CDR3 region has the DNA TGTGCCAGCAGTTTATCGCCGGCTGTGCTAGCGGGAGTAGGAGGTTGCGACGAGCAGTACTTC. Translating gives CASSLSPAVLAGVGGCDEQYF.

The V and J genes are TRBV27 and TRBJ2-7, with a weak D call TRBD1 (6 bases). The V gene's germline CDR1 is MNHEY and CDR2 SMNVEV (reference sequence). V shed 8 bases and J shed 3 bases, with 17 bases lying between them. The CDR3 is 14 residues long. The CDR3, as DNA: TGTGCCAGCGGACCACCGGGACAATTCTACGAGCAGTACGTC. Amino acid sequence: CASGPPGQFYEQYV.

The genes are TRBV28 and TRBJ1-2; TRBD1 matches 7 bases. J lost 4 bases, V lost 2 bases, and 4 bases had no gene match. In germline, CDR1 is MDHEN, CDR2 SYDVKM. The CDR3 consists of 14 residues. DNA for the CDR3: TGTGCCAGCAGTTTACCGGGACAGACCTATGGCTACACCTTC. The encoded protein is CASSLPGQTYGYTF.

CDR3 amino acids: CASSLPAPGADTQYF. CDR3 in DNA: TGTGCCAGCAGCTTACCCGCCCCAGGGGCCGATACGCAGTATTTT. The chain employs TRBV5-6 and TRBJ2-3, with TRBD1 as a possible D gene (6 bases). The CDR3 is 15 residues long. Germline V gene lookup returns CDR1 SGHDT and CDR2 YYEEEE. V was pared by 2 bases and J by 6 bases, with 16 bases between.

This clone was picked up a small number of times. The chain links TRBV28 to TRBJ2-5, with 10 positions matching TRBD1. Germline CDR1 MDHEN, CDR2 SYDVKM. The CDR3 totals 14 residues. With 4 bases clipped from V and 6 bases from J, the junction kept 5 bases outside the gene matches. The CDR3 DNA reads TGTGCCAGCAGTTCCCCGGGACAGGGGAAGACCCAGTACTTC. Protein sequence: CASSSPGQGKTQYF.

The chain carries TRBV15 and TRBJ1-4; 7 bases agree with TRBD1. The CDR3 covers 17 residues. Germline V gives CDR1 LNHNV, CDR2 YYDKDF (reference sequence). V lost 6 bases and J lost 11; bases outside the gene matches: 21. The CDR3 nucleotides are TGTGCCACCAGTCGTGCGACAGGGAGATCGCGGACCGCGAAACTGTTTTTT. This encodes CATSRATGRSRTAKLFF.

This clone was seen only a few times. The chain links TRBV9 to TRBJ2-2, with 8 bases lining up with TRBD1. Germline V gene sequence: CDR1 SGDLS, CDR2 YYNGEE. There are 15 residues in the CDR3. V lost 4 bases and J lost 6; bases outside the gene matches: 8. CDR3 residues: CASSLGQGIAGELFF. CDR3 bases: TGTGCCAGCAGCCTTGGACAGGGAATCGCCGGGGAGCTGTTTTTT.

This sequence joins TRBV10-3 and TRBJ1-4; a possible D gene is TRBD1 (5 bases). Between the trimmed V and J ends, which lost 5 bases and 7 bases, there was a span of 14 bases. Germline V CDR1 and CDR2: ENHRY, SYGVKD. CDR3 length: 14 amino acids. The CDR3 spells CAISRSGQGEKLFF. CDR3 nucleotides: TGTGCCATCAGTCGGTCAGGGCAGGGTGAAAAACTGTTTTTT.

The rearrangement joins TRBV19 to TRBJ1-5, with TRBD1 matching over 12 bases. Per the germline V gene, CDR1 is LNHDA and CDR2 is SQIVND (reference sequence). The CDR3 has 17 amino acids. The ends lost 3 bases at V and 4 bases at J; junction bases unmatched: 7. The CDR3 region is CASSMSGTGGRNQPQHF. The CDR3 bases are TGTGCCAGTAGTATGTCCGGGACAGGGGGCAGGAATCAGCCCCAGCATTTT.

This sequence joins TRBV30 and TRBJ2-7; D perhaps matches TRBD1 (6 bases). CDR1 is GTSNPN, CDR2 SVGIG, per germline (reference sequence). V dropped 0 bases and J dropped 0 bases, with 6 bases sitting between them. The CDR3 length is 13 residues. The CDR3, as DNA: TGTGCCTGGAGTGTACAGGGCTCCTACGAGCAGTACTTC. Its protein product is CAWSVQGSYEQYF.

Remarks on this clone: This sample also contains other DNA sequences that code for the same CDR3. The chain employs TRBV9 and TRBJ1-1; D not resolved. V was pared by 0 bases and J by 4 bases, with 7 bases between. Germline V CDR1 and CDR2: SGDLS, YYNGEE. The CDR3 totals 13 residues. CDR3 amino acids: CASSVGGSTEAFF. The CDR3 nucleotides are TGTGCCAGCAGCGTAGGCGGGAGCACTGAAGCTTTCTTT.

V gene TRBV7-3 combines with J gene TRBJ2-1, with TRBD2 matching 8 bases. The CDR3 contains 14 residues. Germline assignment: CDR1 SGHTA and CDR2 FQGTGA. J lost 6 bases, V lost 2 bases, and 3 bases had no gene match. In DNA form, the CDR3 reads TGTGCCAGCAGCTTAGCGGGAGGACTCAATGAGCAGTTCTTC. It codes for CASSLAGGLNEQFF.

V gene TRBV5-1 combines with J gene TRBJ2-2; 10 positions match TRBD2. The V and J ends lost 1 base and 4 bases, in that order; junction bases with no gene match: 10. In germline, CDR1 is SGHRS, CDR2 YFSETQ. CDR3 size: 18 residues. The DNA for the CDR3 is TGCGCCAGCAGCTTGTGGTCTAGCGGGAGTGCTGGCACCGGGGAGCTGTTTTTT. Its protein product is CASSLWSSGSAGTGELFF. Variable domain in full (rest from reference TRBV5-1 and TRBJ2-2): KAGVTQTPRYLIKTRGQQVTLSCSPISGHRSVSWYQQTPGQGLQFLFEYFSETQRNKGNFPGRFSGRQFSNSRSEMNVSTLELGDSALYLCASSLWSSGSAGTGELFFGEGSRLTVL.

The chain links TRBV14 to TRBJ2-1, with 7 bases that match TRBD2. V was clipped by 3 bases and J by 10 bases; unmatched bases: 12. Per the germline V gene, CDR1 is SGHDN and CDR2 is FVKESK. The CDR3 is 15 amino acids. CDR3 residues: CASSHPTSPVEEQFF. The CDR3 DNA follows: TGTGCCAGCAGCCACCCGACTAGCCCTGTGGAGGAGCAGTTCTTC.

The gene calls are TRBV9 and TRBJ2-7; 8 bases map to TRBD2. J lost 2 bases, V lost 0 bases, and 10 bases had no gene match. Germline loops: CDR1 SGDLS, CDR2 YYNGEE. The CDR3 runs 17 residues. CDR3 DNA sequence: TGTGCCAGCAGCGTAGGCGGGGGGCTCCATACCCCCTACGAGCAGTACTTC. Its protein is CASSVGGGLHTPYEQYF.

The genes are TRBV28 and TRBJ1-1; D remains ambiguous. There are 13 residues in the CDR3. The germline gives CDR1 MDHEN, CDR2 SYDVKM. Trimming pared 5 bases from V and 6 bases from J, leaving 13 bases between. The CDR3 protein is CASSPPLRAEAFF. The CDR3 DNA reads TGTGCCAGCAGTCCTCCTTTACGGGCTGAAGCTTTCTTT.

This clone came up once. The gene calls are TRBV28 and TRBJ1-5, with a possible D match to TRBD1 (5 bases). CDR1 MDHEN and CDR2 SYDVKM come from the germline V gene. The V gene lost 1 base and the J gene lost 6 bases, with 16 bases spanning the gap. The CDR3 runs 16 residues. CDR3 DNA: TGTGCCAGCAGTTTATCAGGGTCACAGCGCGCTCAGCCCCAGCATTTT. It translates to CASSLSGSQRAQPQHF.

The V gene is TRBV5-1, the J gene TRBJ2-5; a weak D match, TRBD1 (6 bases). Trimming stripped 7 bases from V and 4 bases from J, with 14 bases between. The CDR3 is 13 amino acids. Germline lookup yields CDR1 SGHRS and CDR2 YFSETQ. In DNA form, the CDR3 reads TGCGCCAGCTCCCCACAGGGTGCAGAGACCCAGTACTTC. The encoded protein is CASSPQGAETQYF.

In its sample, this clone was seen once. As DNA, the CDR3 is TGTGCCAGCAGCCTTCTCGGACAGGGAGGCAATCAGCCCCAGCATTTT. Amino acid sequence: CASSLLGQGGNQPQHF. The chain employs TRBV7-8 and TRBJ1-5, with 8 positions matching TRBD1. The V gene's germline CDR1 is SGHVS and CDR2 FQNEAQ. The CDR3 is made up of 16 amino acids. Trimming cost V 5 bases and J 2 bases; bases outside gene matches: 8.

V usage is TRBV7-2 and J usage is TRBJ1-2, with 7 nucleotides matching TRBD1. Germline V gene lookup returns CDR1 SGHTA and CDR2 FQGNSA. V was clipped by 5 bases and J by 2 bases; unmatched bases: 2. CDR3 length: 13 residues. The CDR3 sequence is CASSPGQNYGYTF. The CDR3 DNA follows: TGTGCCAGCAGCCCGGGACAGAACTATGGCTACACCTTC.

The count of this clone is one. The CDR3 sequence is CASSLGRGQPQHF. Here the CDR3 DNA reads TGTGCCAGCAGCTTAGGTCGGGGTCAGCCCCAGCATTTT. The chain couples TRBV13 to TRBJ1-5; unclear D gene. In germline, CDR1 is PRHDT, CDR2 FYEKMQ (reference sequence). The CDR3 is 13 residues long. Trimming cost V 0 bases and J 6 bases, with 6 bases left between them.

The chain is built from TRBV10-1 and TRBJ2-3, with 13 bases that match TRBD2. This CDR3 has 16 amino acids. V dropped 5 bases and J dropped 4; count of bases not matched to a gene: 6. Germline CDR1 WNHNN, CDR2 SYGVQD (reference sequence). Written as DNA, the CDR3 is TGCGCCAGCAGTCCGGGACTAGCGGGATGGGCAGATACGCAGTATTTT. Its protein product is CASSPGLAGWADTQYF.